This T cell receptor beta chain was profiled in a study of cytomegalovirus exposure and HLA in healthy donors (dated by TCRdb to about 2017). In the study overall: According to an earlier analysis of 587 of the donors, some 180 million T cells yielded 95 million to 140 million unique TCR beta sequences and about 300 Gb of sequence data. An early release that covered about 600 HLA-typed donors contained approximately 320 gigabases of sequencing data and 65 million to 100 million unique TCR sequences. Of the roughly 400 genotyped donors, approximately 80% were placed in the genetic ancestry cluster associated with self-reported Caucasian donors. The study aimed to test whether signatures of past pathogen exposure could be identified by cataloging public T cell receptors. Using immunosequencing, the study profiled T cell repertoires from 666 subjects and related those repertoires to cytomegalovirus serostatus. Besides the first cohort of more than 650 subjects, a separate validation cohort made up of some 110 different subjects was used. High-throughput TCR immunosequencing, statistical association of individual TCRs with disease status, and machine learning were combined to predict cytomegalovirus infection status. A later analysis re-examined previously published TCR beta repertoires from just over 650 donors and added high-resolution HLA genotyping to investigate patterns of TCR occurrence. The later analysis used no new phenotypic data to find candidate immune exposures, relying instead on TCR beta sequences and their occurrence across donors. An earlier analysis of some 600 of the donors applied high-throughput TCR beta sequencing to assess whether each TCR beta V gene segment acted as functional or pseudogenic. Donor age, sex, ethnicity and CMV serostatus were compiled together with the repertoire data. A later genetic analysis used genome-wide SNP genotypes for about 65% of the 666 donors, treating that subset as a discovery cohort. Every discovery cohort repertoire had been produced on one sequencing platform. HLA typing included class I and class II loci at four-digit resolution. The number of typed donors differed by locus: about 629-630 for A, B, C, DRB1 and DQB1; 500 to 550 for DQA1; 606 for DPA1; and around 450 for DPB1. Roughly 5 DR-DQ haplotypes were handled as single units for association and clustering, since linkage in the cohort was strong. Across 300 to 400 genotyped donors of the cohort, an average of about 240,000 unique TCR beta nucleotide sequences per donor were sequenced, and roughly 17% of those sequences were non-productive. The full study reports these points: In this cohort, only TCR beta chains were sequenced, and detectable features were limited by the absence of alpha or paired-chain data. A later genetic analysis associated a missense DCLRE1C variant with V-gene and J-gene trimming of TCR beta chains, and an independent cohort replicated the association. Three of the identified cytomegalovirus-associated TCR beta chains were confirmed in vitro to be specific for cytomegalovirus antigens. Because HLA typing was missing for some donors at each locus, association tests included only the typed subset. Roughly 17 rarely observed V segments, including chromosome 9 orphons, were excluded from the earlier analysis of some 590 of the donors because counts were too low. A later analysis found that TCR association rates varied across HLA loci, with DRB1 alleles showing the most associated TCRs and HLA-C alleles the fewest. The only immune exposure information available for the cohort was CMV serostatus. Across donors, most TCR sequences were observed very rarely, whereas some public TCRs were present in many individuals. Strong co-occurrence of HLA alleles, especially DR and DQ, made assigning TCR associations to individual alleles difficult. The 87-base-pair reads could not distinguish some IMGT-functional V segments, including TRBV6-2 and TRBV6-3, so those segments were excluded. Several of the top co-occurrence clusters appeared to be linked to parvovirus B19, influenza, CMV and Epstein-Barr virus, according to a later analysis. The classifier was reported to diagnose cytomegalovirus status with high specificity and sensitivity in both the original cohort and the validation cohort. A further reported finding was that TCR beta sequences accurately predicted the HLA-A and HLA-B alleles for most subjects in the first cohort. In a later analysis, HLA-associated TCR beta chains showed more clonal expansion and lower generation probabilities than non-associated chains that were equally common. In the study, approximately 160 TCR beta chains were listed as associated with cytomegalovirus. Roughly uniform sequencing depth across donors was assumed in presence/absence analyses, although this assumption may not hold. Most CMV-associated TCR beta chains appeared to be HLA-restricted in a later analysis, and the HLA associations seemed to be driven largely by CMV exposure. In a later analysis, some 17,000 TCR beta sequences were associated with specific HLA alleles at a false discovery rate of 0.05. According to a later genetic analysis, donors in an Asian-associated ancestry cluster had fewer N-insertions in productive TCRs than the approximately 690-donor mean. A cluster of highly shared sequence variants was judged likely to be a technical artifact of the sequencing pipeline. The authors suggested that the approach could potentially be extended to other disease states and immunological phenotypes. In an earlier analysis of some 500 of the donors, most TCR beta V segments appeared in productive rearrangements about 87% or about 30% of the time, broadly matching IMGT annotations. Correlated functional status among segregating V segments might be attributable to linkage disequilibrium, but an unknown experimental factor could not be ruled out.

In the germline V gene, CDR1 corresponds to LGHNA and CDR2 to YNFKEQ. Trimming takes 3 bases off V and 7 bases off J; junction bases not matched to a gene: 5. Taken from cysteine to phenylalanine, the CDR3 has 13 residues. The read is trimmed to its CDR3 DNA, 39 bases read in frame from base 1. This clone was counted once. What antigen it recognizes has not been identified. The sample holds no much larger clone one base away, and base qualities are not on file. Receptor amplification or capture employed the immunoSEQ multiplex PCR assay. For the multiplex PCR, a mixture combining 60 forward primers for TCR Vbeta segments and 13 reverse primers for TCR Jbeta segments was used. Amplification of the CDR3 region of rearranged TCR beta genes was performed with a multiplex PCR assay on genomic DNA. On the Illumina HiSeq System, the amplified TCR beta libraries were sequenced as 87-base-pair reads. Processing in the source paper ran as follows. A later analysis counted some 80 million unique TCR beta chains across the 550 to 700 repertoires, and roughly 9.9 million of these chains were shared by at least two donors. To remove PCR and sequencing errors, raw reads were error-corrected and collapsed into unique sequences using a nearest-neighbor algorithm that merged closely related sequences. To assign V, D and J gene segments, CDR3 sequences were aligned to IMGT reference sequences. For a sequence to be retained, a match of at least six nucleotides to both a V gene segment and a J gene segment was required. Rearrangements were classified as productive when the CDR3 lacked stop codons and remained in frame with V and J, and all other rearrangements were classified as non-productive. CDR3 was defined by IMGT convention, running from the second conserved V-encoded cysteine to the conserved J-encoded phenylalanine. Sequences without an unambiguous match to a single V gene segment were excluded from the earlier analysis of a few hundred of the donors. An earlier analysis of several hundred of the donors called V segments functional above 56.7% productive rearrangements and segregating when the between-donor standard deviation exceeded 5%. A statistical classification framework was built for diagnosing cytomegalovirus status from the catalog of TCR beta chain sequences. A later analysis assigned V and J genes by comparing TCR nucleotide sequences with IMGT/GENE-DB human TR gene sequences. A later analysis assigned CDR3 sequences and most-parsimonious VDJ recombination scenarios with the TCRdist pipeline. In a later analysis, every TCR beta chain was defined by the combination of its CDR3 amino acid sequence and its V-gene family, and reads without a unique V-gene family were dropped. As a way to deal with suspected cross-contamination and a sequencing artifact, a later analysis dropped hundreds of nucleotide sequences that were highly shared and had low generation probability. For each public chain, a later analysis derived a clonal expansion index from normalized ranks of inferred template counts within each repertoire. In a later analysis, generation probabilities were computed using a VDJ recombination model fitted to out-of-frame rearrangements, and the results were checked against IGoR. In a later analysis, hypergeometric tests were used to score TCR-TCR, TCR-HLA and TCR-CMV co-occurrence, with a repertoire-size bias correction applied to TCR pairs. In a later analysis, false discovery rates were estimated by permuting HLA or CMV assignments 20 times. A later analysis grouped co-occurring TCRs with DBSCAN, adding TCRdist sequence similarity when clustering within HLA-allele-positive subsets. Repertoires with fewer than 30,000 or more than 120,000 public chains, plus five repertoires with anomalous nucleotide sharing, were excluded from co-occurrence clustering. TCRdb mirrors the immuneACCESS table, restricted to in-frame sequences. Some clones are absent from its copies; in checked studies, under half trace to an unresolved V gene, and the reason for the others is unknown. The D gene and trimming were derived from the DNA, and the V and J assignments and clone size from that table. The sample table holds approximately 190,000 clones, of which approximately 85% were seen once. Approximately 6.5% of the sample is in the top ten clones.

The cohort comprised fewer than 700 healthy bone marrow donors. All cohort members were sampled while nominally healthy, although unrecorded immune exposures were likely present. The donor was CMV seropositive and was included in the group of 250 to 350 seropositive cohort members. A peripheral blood sample was collected from each donor, and TCR beta sequencing was performed on peripheral blood mononuclear cells. Genomic DNA extraction from the blood cell samples was performed with the Qiagen DNeasy Blood Extraction Kit. The chain employs TRBV4-2 and TRBJ2-7, and 8 bases in between align with TRBD2. This receptor was obtained from a woman aged 50 to 60 in good health and CMV-seropositive. The sequenced material came from PBMCs. The DNA sequence is TGTGCCAGCAGCCAGTTACTAGCGGATGAGCAGTACTTC. This codes for CASSQLLADEQYF.